One and the same sample provided the 6 T cell receptor beta chains below, sequenced in a study of blood T cell repertoires in COVID-19. The repertoire was sequenced with immunoSEQ multiplex PCR; TCRdb's copy has only in-frame clones and lacks some. Among about 75,000 clones listed, less than 85% were seen once. The sample taken for sequencing was peripheral blood. These receptor sequences come from a woman aged 80 or over with active or convalescent COVID-19.

The J gene is TRBJ2-7, the V gene TRBV5-1, with D maybe TRBD2 (5 bases). Trimming took off 3 bases at V and 3 bases at J, with 13 bases between the two ends. The CDR3 runs to 14 residues. Germline lookup yields CDR1 SGHRS and CDR2 YFSETQ. The CDR3 DNA sequence: TGCGCCAGCAGCTCGACATCCGGGGTCTACGAGCAGTACTTC. Translated, it gives CASSSTSGVYEQYF. The whole variable domain, filled in from reference TRBV5-1 and TRBJ2-7, reads KAGVTQTPRYLIKTRGQQVTLSCSPISGHRSVSWYQQTPGQGLQFLFEYFSETQRNKGNFPGRFSGRQFSNSRSEMNVSTLELGDSALYLCASSSTSGVYEQYFGPGTRLTVT.

The gene calls are TRBV5-5 and TRBJ2-2; 8 positions agree with TRBD1. The CDR3 has 16 amino acids. Losses at the gene ends were 1 base for V and 2 bases for J; bases not matched to a gene: 4. CDR1 SGHKS and CDR2 YYEKEE come from the germline V gene (reference sequence). The CDR3 sequence: CASSLSGQGNTGELFF. DNA of the CDR3: TGTGCCAGCAGCTTGTCAGGACAGGGTAACACCGGGGAGCTGTTTTTT.

CDR3 region: CASSALRNTEAFF. The CDR3 nucleotides read TGTGCCAGTAGCGCTTTGCGGAACACTGAAGCTTTCTTT. V and J are TRBV19 and TRBJ1-1, with D uncertain. Looked up from germline, CDR1 is LNHDA and CDR2 is SQIVND (reference sequence). V lost 6 bases and J lost 1, with 9 bases in between. The CDR3 has 13 amino acids.

The chain carries TRBV6-2 or TRBV6-3 and TRBJ2-1; TRBD2 matches 11 bases. This CDR3 is built from 16 residues. Per germline, CDR1 MNHEY and CDR2 SVGEGT. V lost 0 bases and J lost 8; bases outside the gene matches: 6. DNA of the CDR3: TGTGCCAGCAGTTACTCGATACTAGCGGGGGACCATGAGCAGTTCTTC. It translates to CASSYSILAGDHEQFF.

J is TRBJ2-7 and V is TRBV18; TRBD1 agrees at 11 bases. J lost 6 bases, V lost 3 bases, and 7 bases had no gene match. CDR1 and CDR2 from the germline V gene are KGHSH and LQKENI. The CDR3 contains 15 residues. CDR3 in amino acids: CASSPDRGQKGEQYF. The CDR3 DNA reads as TGTGCCAGCTCACCGGACAGGGGGCAGAAGGGCGAGCAGTACTTC.

V is TRBV7-2 and J is TRBJ2-1; perhaps TRBD1 as D (6 bases). CDR3 length: 15 residues. V lost 5 bases, J lost 5 bases, and 16 bases lay in between. CDR1 and CDR2 (germline): SGHTA, FQGNSA. The chain's CDR3 is CASSQDRTRHNEQFF. The CDR3 bases are TGTGCCAGCAGCCAAGACAGGACCCGACACAATGAGCAGTTCTTC.